This TCR beta chain was sequenced during a study of blood T cells in healthy people across ages. Study findings and constraints: A strong correlation between TCR beta diversity and naive T cell percentage was seen. Conclusively comparing naive with antigen-experienced cells was impossible with unsorted PBMCs.

The CDR3 extends over 13 amino acids. The germline V gene encodes CDR1 DFQATT and CDR2 SNEGSKA (reference sequence). J was trimmed by 12 bases and V by 3 bases; bases with no gene match: 9. A second PCR of about 7 to 12 cycles used a sample-barcoded 5' primer and a J-beta primer mix. Each sample yielded at least 3 million CDR3-containing paired-end reads. TCRdb re-called the 5' RACE reads through MiXCR, storing one row per CDR3 protein. The sample consists of about 600,000 distinct CDR3 sequences, around half of them appearing once. A note on this clonotype: As yet, its antigen is unknown.

Sequenced input: blood. The rearrangement joins TRBV20-1 to TRBJ2-1; 9 bases are a match to TRBD2. This receptor was taken from a man aged 80 or over in good health. In nucleotides, the CDR3 is TGCAGTGCTAGCGGTGCGGGGGGGCAATTGCAGTTCTTC. Translated, it gives CSASGAGGQLQFF.